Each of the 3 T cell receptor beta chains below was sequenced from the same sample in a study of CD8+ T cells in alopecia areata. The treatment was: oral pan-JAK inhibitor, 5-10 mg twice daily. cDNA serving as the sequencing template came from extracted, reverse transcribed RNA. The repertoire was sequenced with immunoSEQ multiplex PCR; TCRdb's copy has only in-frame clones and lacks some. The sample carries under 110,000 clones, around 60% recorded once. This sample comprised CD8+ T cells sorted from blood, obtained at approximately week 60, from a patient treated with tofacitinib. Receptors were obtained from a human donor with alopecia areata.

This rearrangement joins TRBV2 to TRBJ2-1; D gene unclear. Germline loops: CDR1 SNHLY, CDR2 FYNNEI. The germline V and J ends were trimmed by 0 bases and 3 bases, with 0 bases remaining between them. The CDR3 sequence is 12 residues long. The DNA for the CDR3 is TGTGCCAGCAGTGAAGCCTACAATGAGCAGTTCTTC. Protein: CASSEAYNEQFF.

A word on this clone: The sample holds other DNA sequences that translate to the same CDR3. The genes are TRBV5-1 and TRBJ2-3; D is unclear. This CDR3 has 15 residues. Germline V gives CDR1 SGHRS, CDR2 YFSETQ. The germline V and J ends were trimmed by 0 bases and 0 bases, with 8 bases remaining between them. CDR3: CASSLGDSSTDTQYF. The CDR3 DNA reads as TGCGCCAGCAGCTTGGGGGATAGTAGCACAGATACGCAGTATTTT.

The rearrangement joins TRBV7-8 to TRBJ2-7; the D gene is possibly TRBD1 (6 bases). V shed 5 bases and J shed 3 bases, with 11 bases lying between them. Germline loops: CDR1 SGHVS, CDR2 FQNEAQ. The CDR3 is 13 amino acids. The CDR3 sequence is CASSHGTNYEQYF. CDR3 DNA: TGTGCCAGCAGCCACGGGACAAACTACGAGCAGTACTTC.